These T cell receptor beta chains were read from a single sample in a study of shared clonotypes between healthy human individuals. Profiling relied on immunoSEQ multiplex PCR, and the TCRdb table lists in-frame clones only, not all of them. Altogether about 1 million clones are present, about 84% being singletons, with the ten largest covering 0.4% to 0.55%. The sequenced sample consisted of memory CD4+ T cells from PBMCs. The receptor set was obtained from a man younger than 30 in good health. Some clones in this sample may be carry-over from other donors' samples. The CDR3 runs from the conserved cysteine through the conserved F or W. Each record gives: D gene, clone size, J gene, V gene, CDR3 protein, CDR3 DNA. A D gene is named only where the DNA matches it firmly. The size entry is marked missing in some rows and otherwise reads once, few, many or a size class.

TRBD2,-,TRBJ2-2,TRBV27,CASSRLAGKGGELFF,TGTGCCAGCAGCCGACTAGCGGGAAAGGGCGGGGAGCTGTTTTTT
-,-,TRBJ1-5,TRBV7-6,CASSSGVGNQPQHF,TGTGCCAGCAGTTCAGGGGTCGGCAATCAGCCCCAGCATTTT
TRBD2,-,TRBJ2-7,TRBV4-1,CASSQSVAGAGFNEQYF,TGCGCCAGCAGCCAATCTGTCGCGGGAGCAGGGTTCAACGAGCAGTACTTC
TRBD1,-,TRBJ2-7,TRBV7-2,CASSWTGLTTYEQYF,TGTGCCAGCAGCTGGACAGGGCTAACAACCTACGAGCAGTACTTC
-,-,TRBJ2-7,TRBV14,CASSQMQGAYEQYF,TGTGCCAGCAGCCAAATGCAAGGCGCCTACGAGCAGTACTTC
TRBD1,-,TRBJ1-1,TRBV7-9,CASSLSGTGHTEAFF,TGTGCCAGCAGCTTATCCGGGACAGGGCATACTGAAGCTTTCTTT
-,-,TRBJ1-1,TRBV10-3,CAISDPGAGTEAFF,TGTGCCATCAGTGATCCGGGGGCGGGCACTGAAGCTTTCTTT
-,-,TRBJ2-1,TRBV18,CASSLTGYEQFF,TGTGCCAGCTCACTGACTGGATATGAGCAGTTCTTC
-,-,TRBJ2-5,TRBV10-3,CAISEHNQETQYF,TGTGCCATCAGTGAACACAATCAAGAGACCCAGTACTTC
TRBD1,-,TRBJ2-2,TRBV5-1,CASSSRQGNTGELFF,TGCGCCAGCAGCTCACGACAGGGCAACACCGGGGAGCTGTTTTTT
TRBD1,-,TRBJ1-2,TRBV7-9,CASSLATGTDYGYTF,TGTGCCAGCAGCTTAGCAACCGGGACAGACTATGGCTACACCTTC
-,-,TRBJ1-5,TRBV5-6,CASSLGTVDQPQHF,TGTGCCAGCAGCTTAGGGACCGTAGATCAGCCCCAGCATTTT
TRBD1,-,TRBJ1-3,TRBV6-1,CASSETGGVNTIYF,TGTGCCAGCAGCGAGACAGGGGGCGTAAACACCATATATTTT
TRBD1,once,TRBJ1-1,TRBV28,CASSPADRGGTEAFF,TGTGCCAGCAGTCCAGCGGACAGGGGGGGTACTGAAGCTTTCTTT
-,-,TRBJ2-1,TRBV7-2,CASSLTRDEQFF,TGTGCCAGCAGCTTGACTAGGGATGAGCAGTTCTTC
-,-,TRBJ2-5,TRBV7-9,CASTPIGERETQYF,TGTGCCAGCACCCCCATAGGGGAGAGGGAGACCCAGTACTTC
TRBD1,-,TRBJ2-5,TRBV2,CASIGQGGDEETQYF,TGTGCCAGCATTGGACAGGGTGGGGACGAAGAGACCCAGTACTTC
-,few,TRBJ1-1,TRBV30,CAWSRRGGEAFF,TGTGCCTGGAGCCGGAGGGGGGGTGAAGCTTTCTTT
-,-,TRBJ2-3,TRBV7-8,CASSLGLGAGTDTQYF,TGTGCCAGCAGCTTAGGACTCGGCGCTGGCACAGATACGCAGTATTTT
TRBD1,-,TRBJ2-7,TRBV4-1,CASSHQTGHKTPYEQYF,TGCGCCAGCAGCCATCAGACAGGGCATAAGACCCCCTACGAGCAGTACTTC
TRBD1,-,TRBJ1-2,TRBV18,CASSLRTGESYGYTF,TGTGCCAGCTCACTTAGGACAGGGGAATCCTACGGCTACACCTTC
-,-,TRBJ1-1,TRBV5-1,CASGAGLNTEAFF,TGCGCCAGTGGGGCAGGTCTGAACACTGAAGCTTTCTTT
TRBD1,-,TRBJ2-7,TRBV20-1,CSASRGTEQYF,TGCAGTGCTAGCAGGGGGACCGAGCAGTACTTC
TRBD2,-,TRBJ2-7,TRBV7-2,CASGRVGGEQYF,TGTGCCAGCGGGAGGGTGGGGGGCGAGCAGTACTTC
-,-,TRBJ2-2,TRBV11-3,CASSPWLGTGELFF,TGTGCCAGCAGCCCTTGGCTGGGGACCGGGGAGCTGTTTTTT
TRBD1,-,TRBJ1-2,TRBV30,CACPPVGTADGYTF,TGTGCCTGCCCACCGGTAGGGACAGCGGATGGCTACACCTTC
TRBD1,once,TRBJ2-4,TRBV5-1,CASSQRTGGNIQYF,TGCGCCAGCAGCCAACGGACAGGGGGAAACATTCAGTACTTC
-,once,TRBJ1-1,TRBV11-2,CASSLVGGNTEAFF,TGTGCCAGCAGCTTAGTGGGGGGGAACACTGAAGCTTTCTTT
-,-,TRBJ1-5,TRBV28,CASRYRIGLGEQPQHF,TGTGCCAGTAGATATCGGATAGGTTTGGGGGAGCAGCCCCAGCATTTT
-,-,TRBJ2-1,TRBV11-2,CASSPGPWGWEFF,TGTGCCAGCAGCCCAGGACCGTGGGGATGGGAGTTCTTC
TRBD1,-,TRBJ1-4,TRBV25-1,CASTIGGQGREKLFF,TGTGCCAGCACCATAGGGGGACAGGGACGTGAAAAACTGTTTTTT
-,-,TRBJ2-3,TRBV7-3,CASSQDGNTDTQYF,TGTGCCAGCAGCCAAGACGGGAACACAGATACGCAGTATTTT
-,-,TRBJ2-2,TRBV2,CASSEARGGRAGELFF,TGTGCCAGCAGTGAAGCGCGAGGGGGTCGGGCCGGGGAGCTGTTTTTT
-,-,TRBJ1-5,TRBV28,CASSMSQGNQPQHF,TGTGCCAGCAGTATGTCTCAGGGTAATCAGCCCCAGCATTTT
-,-,TRBJ2-5,TRBV30,CVRAPGLFSGYF,TGTGTCCGGGCCCCGGGTCTGTTCTCGGGGTACTTC
-,-,TRBJ2-7,TRBV5-4,CASSLQGSAGEQYF,TGTGCCAGCAGCTTGCAGGGTTCCGCTGGCGAGCAGTACTTC
-,-,TRBJ2-2,TRBV29-1,CSVVGQGGAGELFF,TGCAGCGTTGTCGGTCAGGGGGGCGCCGGGGAGCTGTTTTTT
-,-,TRBJ1-1,TRBV5-4,CASSVDPNTEAFF,TGTGCCAGCAGCGTGGACCCGAACACTGAAGCTTTCTTT
-,-,TRBJ2-2,TRBV11-2,CASSLNVGTGELFF,TGTGCCAGCAGCCTCAACGTGGGGACCGGGGAGCTGTTTTTT
-,many,TRBJ2-1,TRBV19,CASTEGRGLWNEQFF,TGTGCCAGTACCGAAGGCAGGGGTCTTTGGAATGAGCAGTTCTTC